This T cell receptor (beta chain) was identified during a study of blood T cells in healthy people across ages. Primed by a sample-barcoded 5' primer and a J-beta primer mix, a second PCR proceeded for about 6 to 12 cycles. Every cDNA was tagged by a template-switch adaptor with 12 random nucleotides. TCRdb called the 5' RACE reads again in MiXCR, with one record for every CDR3 protein. This table has 600,000 to 850,000 distinct CDR3 sequences, around 46% appearing once. General study results and limits: The lack of PBMC sorting stopped any conclusive naive versus antigen-experienced comparison. CMV status of donors was not determined, possibly confounding expanded clonotype changes.

V shed 5 bases, J shed 3 bases, and the junction held 12 bases outside the gene matches. CDR1 and CDR2 (germline): SGHTA, FQGNSA. This CDR3 has 16 amino acids. This clonotype was found many times. Its antigen is not identified. Per individual sample, total RNA of at least 6 micrograms was extracted. This chain joins TRBV7-2 and TRBJ2-7; 8 nucleotides line up with TRBD1. What was sequenced was blood. The sequence came from a woman in her fifties or sixties in good health. Written as DNA, the CDR3 is TGTGCCAGCAGCCAGCAGGGGGCCCCCGTAGGCTACGAGCAGTACTTC. This encodes CASSQQGAPVGYEQYF.